The TCR beta chain described here comes from a study of CD8 T cells in ankylosing spondylitis. Library preparation for TCR beta used quantitative 5'-RACE with molecular barcodes. TCRdb reprocessed the 5' RACE reads with MiXCR, giving one entry per CDR3 protein. The sample consists of a few hundred thousand distinct CDR3 sequences, 20% of them appearing once. The CDR3 is 12 amino acids. V trimming: 7 bases; J trimming: 7 bases; junction bases outside the gene matches: 4. Germline CDR1 reads MNHEY; CDR2 reads SVGEGT. Study findings and constraints: Among TCR beta sequences, a motif of roughly 8 highly homologous variants appeared characteristic of ankylosing spondylitis blood. Reports say disease-linked clones showed up significantly more in matched ankylosing spondylitis synovial fluid. The disease-linked clones had a CD8+ phenotype and low blood frequencies.

As for this clonotype: The antigen remains unidentified.

The sequenced sample was blood, either unsorted or a sorted T cell fraction (not recorded which). The TCR was taken from a male donor with ankylosing spondylitis or in good health (not recorded which). The rearrangement links TRBV6-2 or TRBV6-3 to TRBJ1-2; 9 nucleotides align to TRBD1. DNA of the CDR3: TGTGCCAGCAAAGACAGGGGGTTTGGCTACACCTTC. Amino acid sequence: CASKDRGFGYTF.